One and the same sample provided the 16 T cell receptor beta chains below, sequenced in a study of blood T cell repertoires in COVID-19 (dated by TCRdb to 2020 to 2021). Preparation of the library involved the immunoSEQ multiplex PCR assay. TCRdb holds this immuneACCESS table with in-frame rearrangements only. Some clones are missing; in checked studies, unresolved V genes explain under half, and the rest has no known cause. Present in this sample are about 360,000 clones, 70% to 90% of which were seen just once. Together, the top ten hold just over 7% of the sample. Sequencing input: peripheral blood. The receptor source for this set is a woman aged 60-70 years with COVID-19, enrolled during active disease.

The chain combines TRBV6-5 with TRBJ1-5, with D possibly TRBD1 on 5 matching bases. There are 15 residues in the CDR3. Germline V lookup: CDR1 MNHEY, CDR2 SVGAGI. V was pared by 6 bases and J by 3 bases, with 15 bases between. The CDR3 DNA sequence: TGTGCCAGCAGATCAGGAGGGGTCGACAATCAGCCCCAGCATTTT. It is translated as CASRSGGVDNQPQHF.

This clone was seen only once. V gene TRBV5-6 combines with J gene TRBJ1-6; D ambiguous. V lost 6 bases and J lost 0, with 7 bases in between. Per the germline V gene, CDR1 is SGHDT and CDR2 is YYEEEE. The CDR3 is 14 residues long. The CDR3 region is CASTFRSYNSPLHF. Written as DNA, the CDR3 is TGTGCCAGCACCTTTCGCTCCTATAATTCACCCCTCCACTTT.

V gene TRBV27 combines with J gene TRBJ1-6, with a possible D match to TRBD1 (5 bases). This CDR3 spans 14 amino acids. With 4 bases removed from V and 11 bases from J, the gap between germline ends came to 15 bases. Germline values: CDR1 MNHEY, CDR2 SMNVEV (reference sequence). The CDR3 reads CASSSRGSGTPLHF. The CDR3 nucleotides are TGTGCCAGCAGTTCGCGGGGGTCTGGGACACCCCTCCACTTT.

The V call is TRBV7-8, the J call TRBJ2-7, with D perhaps TRBD1 (6 bases). The germline V and J ends were trimmed by 1 base and 0 bases, with 19 bases remaining between them. This CDR3 comprises 18 residues. The V gene's germline CDR1 is SGHVS and CDR2 FQNEAQ. DNA for the CDR3: TGTGCCAGCAGCTTAGGGGACAATCTCTGGACCTTCTCCTACGAGCAGTACTTC. Translated, it gives CASSLGDNLWTFSYEQYF.

The chain combines TRBV19 with TRBJ2-3, with TRBD2 matching over 8 bases. Germline V gene lookup returns CDR1 LNHDA and CDR2 SQIVND (reference sequence). J lost 0 bases, V lost 3 bases, and 8 bases had no gene match. This CDR3 spans 17 amino acids. In DNA, the CDR3 is TGTGCCAGTAGTATTGGGCTAGCGGGCCCTAGCACAGATACGCAGTATTTT. It is translated as CASSIGLAGPSTDTQYF.

The genes are TRBV7-3 and TRBJ2-2; D perhaps matches TRBD1 (5 bases). The CDR3 is 17 amino acids. V was pared by 0 bases and J by 1 base, with 12 bases between. Germline CDR1 SGHTA, CDR2 FQGTGA. The CDR3: CASSLTSRGQNTGELFF. The DNA of the CDR3 is TGTGCCAGCAGCTTAACGTCACGCGGACAGAACACCGGGGAGCTGTTTTTT.

The chain combines TRBV2 with TRBJ1-2; D remains unclear. V lost 8 bases to trimming and J lost 4 bases, with 8 bases between them. CDR1 is SNHLY, CDR2 FYNNEI, per germline. The CDR3 loop spans 11 amino acids. CDR3 sequence: CASLVAYGYTF. CDR3 coding DNA: TGTGCCAGCCTGGTAGCCTATGGCTACACCTTC.

The chain employs TRBV5-6 and TRBJ1-1; 7 positions match TRBD1. V lost 3 bases to trimming and J lost 3 bases; unmatched junction nucleotides: 17. Germline assignment: CDR1 SGHDT and CDR2 YYEEEE. The CDR3 is 18 residues long. The CDR3: CASSSISGGQRRDTEAFF. CDR3 in DNA: TGTGCCAGCAGCTCGATCAGTGGGGGACAGCGGCGGGACACTGAAGCTTTCTTT.

The DNA of the CDR3 is TGTGCCAGCAGCCTAAGTGCGGGCTATGGCTACACCTTC. This encodes CASSLSAGYGYTF. This chain uses TRBV3-1 (or the pseudogene TRBV3-2) with TRBJ1-2, with D uncertain. Germline CDR1 reads LGHDT; CDR2 reads YNNKEL (reference sequence). V was pared by 4 bases and J by 4 bases, with 10 bases between. There are 13 residues in the CDR3.

The V call is TRBV7-9, the J call TRBJ2-2; a possible D gene is TRBD1 (5 bases). Looked up from germline, CDR1 is SEHNR and CDR2 is FQNEAQ (reference sequence). The CDR3 loop spans 16 amino acids. Trimming removed 5 bases from V and 4 bases from J, with 17 bases in between. This chain's CDR3 is CASSLLPTVVTGELFF. DNA for the CDR3: TGTGCCAGCAGCCTACTACCGACAGTAGTCACCGGGGAGCTGTTTTTT.

The CDR3 protein is CAIQLGGRESPLHF. CDR3 in DNA: TGTGCCATCCAGCTTGGAGGTAGGGAATCACCCCTCCACTTT. The chain joins TRBV7-2 to TRBJ1-6, with D hard to call. The ends were cut back, 10 bases at V and 10 bases at J, with 20 bases in the middle. The CDR3 length is 14 residues. Germline-derived CDR1 and CDR2 are SGHTA and FQGNSA.

In this sample, this clone turned up once. The chain links TRBV5-1 to TRBJ2-5; 7 nucleotides agree with TRBD1. The CDR3 spans 13 residues. With V trimmed by 2 bases and J by 3 bases, 1 base remained unmatched. Germline CDR1 and CDR2: SGHRS and YFSETQ. Here the CDR3 DNA reads TGCGCCAGCAGCTTCACAGGGGAAGAGACCCAGTACTTC. It translates to CASSFTGEETQYF.

This rearrangement joins TRBV10-3 to TRBJ2-4; possible D gene TRBD2, 6 bases. CDR1 and CDR2 (germline): ENHRY, SYGVKD. V lost 3 bases and J 1 base, leaving 13 bases between the germline ends. The CDR3 consists of 16 residues. The CDR3 loop is CAISDGGISAKNIQYF. CDR3 sequence (DNA): TGTGCCATCAGTGATGGGGGGATTTCGGCCAAAAACATTCAGTACTTC.

This rearrangement joins TRBV2 to TRBJ2-3; 7 bases are a match to TRBD1. The germline gives CDR1 SNHLY, CDR2 FYNNEI. V shed 0 bases and J 5 bases; nucleotides not matched to a gene: 8. This CDR3 contains 16 residues. CDR3 nucleotides: TGTGCCAGCAGTGAAGCAATTGGGGCAGGGGGAGATACGCAGTATTTT. The encoded protein is CASSEAIGAGGDTQYF. The whole variable domain, filled in from reference TRBV2 and TRBJ2-3, reads EPEVTQTPSHQVTQMGQEVILRCVPISNHLYFYWYRQILGQKVEFLVSFYNNEISEKSEIFDDQFSVERPDGSNFTLKIRSTKLEDSAMYFCASSEAIGAGGDTQYFGPGTRLTVL.

The chain recombines TRBV30 with TRBJ2-7, with D possibly TRBD1 on 6 matching bases. The V gene's germline CDR1 is GTSNPN and CDR2 SVGIG (reference sequence). CDR3 length equals 13 residues. V was trimmed by 3 bases and J by 5 bases, leaving 14 bases between them. This chain's CDR3 is CAWRETGSHEQYF. The CDR3 bases are TGTGCCTGGAGAGAGACAGGTAGCCACGAGCAGTACTTC.

The chain recombines TRBV5-1 with TRBJ2-1; the match to TRBD1 covers 7 bases. This CDR3 has 16 amino acids. V shed 4 bases, J shed 0 bases, and the junction held 7 bases outside the gene matches. The germline V gene has CDR1 SGHRS and CDR2 YFSETQ. Here the CDR3 DNA reads TGCGCCAGCAGCCGAGGACAGGTTAGCTCCTACAATGAGCAGTTCTTC. Its translation: CASSRGQVSSYNEQFF.